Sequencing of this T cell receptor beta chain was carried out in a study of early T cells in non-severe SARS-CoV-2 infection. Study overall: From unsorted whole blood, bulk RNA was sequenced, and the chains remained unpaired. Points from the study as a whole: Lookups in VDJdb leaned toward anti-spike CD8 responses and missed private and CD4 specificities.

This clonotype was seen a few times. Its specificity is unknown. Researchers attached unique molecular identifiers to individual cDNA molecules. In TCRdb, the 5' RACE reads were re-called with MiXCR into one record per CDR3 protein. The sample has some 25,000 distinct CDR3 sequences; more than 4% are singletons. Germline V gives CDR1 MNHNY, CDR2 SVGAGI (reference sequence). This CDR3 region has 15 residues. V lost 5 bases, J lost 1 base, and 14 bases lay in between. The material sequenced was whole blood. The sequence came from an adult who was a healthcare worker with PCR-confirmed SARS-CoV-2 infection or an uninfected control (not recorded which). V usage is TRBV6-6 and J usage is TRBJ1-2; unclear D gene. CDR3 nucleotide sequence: TGTGCCAGCAGTGCCGGCGTCGACAATAACTATGGCTACACCTTC. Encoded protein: CASSAGVDNNYGYTF.